The T cell receptor (beta chain) under discussion was sequenced for a study of beta chain features in type 1 diabetes. Whole-study context: On cell yields, gender and age, patients and healthy donors were similar.

Sequenced material consisted of expressed TCRB transcripts (all of the isolated RNA was reverse transcribed). Here immunoSEQ multiplex PCR was the method, and the copy in TCRdb shows in-frame clones only, minus some. The table lists a few hundred thousand clones, approximately 13% of them singletons. The sample comprised naive CD4+ T cells from blood. This receptor was obtained from a man aged 30-40 years in good health.

The CDR3 here is CASSQVSQDTQYF. The CDR3 bases are TGCGCCAGCAGCCAAGTTTCACAAGATACGCAGTATTTT. The rearrangement links TRBV4-3 to TRBJ2-3; D not certain. Per germline, CDR1 LGHNA and CDR2 YSLEER. The CDR3 length is 13 residues. The V and J ends lost 1 base and 5 bases respectively, with 7 bases between them.